The next 7 T cell receptor beta chains were all read from a single sample in a study of blood T cell repertoires in COVID-19. The table came from immunoSEQ multiplex PCR; TCRdb's copy has only in-frame clones and leaves some out. The table lists 120,000 to 150,000 clones, 82% of them singletons, with roughly 15% in the top ten. Sequenced sample: peripheral blood. These receptors were taken from a human donor with acute or convalescent COVID-19. The donor label of this sample is uncertain.

This clone has just one count. The chain links TRBV6-2 or TRBV6-3 to TRBJ1-5; 9 bases align to TRBD1. Germline lookup yields CDR1 MNHEY and CDR2 SVGEGT. The CDR3 sequence is 13 residues long. The J segment lost 12 bases and the V segment lost 4 bases, leaving 7 bases of the junction unmatched. CDR3 DNA: TGTGCCAGCAGTTGGTTGGGACAGGGTCTCCAGCATTTT. Encoded protein: CASSWLGQGLQHF.

This rearrangement joins TRBV15 to TRBJ2-4; 7 nucleotides line up with TRBD2. The CDR3 contains 16 residues. Germline values: CDR1 LNHNV, CDR2 YYDKDF (reference sequence). Trimming cost V 0 bases and J 1 base; bases outside gene matches: 3. CDR3 protein: CATSRDREGAKNIQYF. CDR3 DNA sequence: TGTGCCACCAGCAGAGATAGGGAGGGGGCCAAAAACATTCAGTACTTC.

This sequence joins TRBV27 and TRBJ1-6; D is ambiguous. V was trimmed by 5 bases and J by 6 bases, leaving 11 bases between them. Germline CDR1 is MNHEY and CDR2 is SMNVEV (reference sequence). The CDR3 runs 14 residues. CDR3 sequence (DNA): TGTGCCAGCAGTCGGAGGGAGGGTAATTCACCCCTCCACTTT. Translation: CASSRREGNSPLHF.

The chain couples TRBV27 to TRBJ2-6; 8 positions agree with TRBD1. The CDR3 consists of 16 residues. V lost 7 bases, J lost 1 base, and 6 bases stayed unmatched. Germline CDR1 reads MNHEY; CDR2 reads SMNVEV (reference sequence). This CDR3 reads CASIGRGLSGANVLTF. In nucleotides, the CDR3 is TGTGCCAGCATCGGCAGGGGGCTTTCTGGGGCCAACGTCCTGACTTTC.

This chain uses TRBV4-1 with TRBJ1-2; 7 nucleotides match TRBD1. Germline CDR1 and CDR2: MGHRA and YSYEKL. Losses at the gene ends were 0 bases for V and 5 bases for J; bases not matched to a gene: 9. The CDR3 sequence is 16 residues long. The CDR3 reads CASSQDLRDSFYGYTF. As DNA, the CDR3 is TGCGCCAGCAGCCAAGATTTGAGGGACAGCTTTTATGGCTACACCTTC.

The chain combines TRBV5-1 with TRBJ1-6; 9 bases match TRBD1. The CDR3 is made up of 16 amino acids. Unmatched junction bases numbered 6, after V lost 1 base and J lost 7 bases. Germline V gives CDR1 SGHRS, CDR2 YFSETQ. CDR3 DNA sequence: TGCGCCAGCAGCTTGACACAGGGGGCAGGGAATTCACCCCTCCACTTT. The encoded protein is CASSLTQGAGNSPLHF.

The chain couples TRBV6-5 to TRBJ2-3, with D possibly being TRBD1 (6 bases). Deletions cut 6 bases from V and 4 bases from J, with 11 bases between. Per germline, CDR1 MNHEY and CDR2 SVGAGI. The CDR3 contains 13 residues. Written as DNA, the CDR3 is TGTGCCAGCAGCACCGACAGGCCAGATACGCAGTATTTT. Its translation is CASSTDRPDTQYF.